This passage covers 20 T cell receptor beta chains from one sample sequenced in a study of OX40 agonist ivuxolimab in advanced cancers. Repertoires were generated with immunoSEQ multiplex PCR, while TCRdb's copy carries only in-frame clones and drops some. The sample lists roughly 77,000 clones, more than 80% seen once, with approximately 2.3% in the top ten. The sample was CD4+ or CD8+ T cells sorted from blood, taken in a trial of the OX40 agonist ivuxolimab. These receptors were taken from an adult with an advanced solid tumor such as melanoma, head and neck, liver or kidney cancer.

This clone was seen a handful of times. The V call is TRBV7-2, the J call TRBJ2-3, with D hard to call. The CDR3 covers 13 residues. V gave up 10 bases and J gave up 0 bases, with 11 bases separating them. CDR1 and CDR2 (germline): SGHTA, FQGNSA. This chain's CDR3 is CATLDQSTDTQYF. In nucleotides, the CDR3 is TGTGCCACCCTAGACCAAAGCACAGATACGCAGTATTTT.

The rearrangement uses TRBV2 and TRBJ2-1; TRBD1 matches 10 bases. V gave up 4 bases and J gave up 6 bases; unmatched junction bases: 6. CDR3 length equals 15 residues. Germline CDR1 SNHLY, CDR2 FYNNEI. The CDR3 DNA reads as TGTGCCAGCAGTGGAAGGACAGGGGGGCTCAATGAGCAGTTCTTC. This sequence encodes CASSGRTGGLNEQFF.

The genes are TRBV9 and TRBJ1-5; D is unclear. Between the trimmed V and J ends, which lost 0 bases and 5 bases, there was a span of 12 bases. The germline V gene encodes CDR1 SGDLS and CDR2 YYNGEE. This CDR3 has 15 amino acids. The CDR3 DNA follows: TGTGCCAGCAGCGTAGATTCGTCTGTCTATCAGCCCCAGCATTTT. The encoded protein is CASSVDSSVYQPQHF.

CDR3 sequence (DNA): TGTGCCAGCAGCCAACCGGGACAGACCTCCGAAGCTTTCTTT. Its translation: CASSQPGQTSEAFF. This chain connects TRBV7-2 to TRBJ1-1; 7 bases fit TRBD1. The CDR3 totals 14 residues. V dropped 5 bases and J dropped 8; count of bases not matched to a gene: 11. Germline CDR1 and CDR2: SGHTA and FQGNSA.

The chain combines TRBV14 with TRBJ1-6, with D perhaps TRBD1 (6 bases). V was cut by 2 bases and J by 7 bases, with 12 bases left in between. The CDR3 has 15 residues. The germline CDR1 and CDR2 sequences are SGHDN and FVKESK. The CDR3 protein is CASSQTGTRNSPLHF. The CDR3 nucleotides are TGTGCCAGCAGCCAAACCGGGACAAGGAATTCACCCCTCCACTTT.

This clone was detected a few times. The gene calls are TRBV11-1 and TRBJ2-5; no definite D call. This CDR3 has 14 residues. The ends were cut back, 2 bases at V and 3 bases at J, with 10 bases in the middle. CDR1 is SGHAT and CDR2 is FQDESV in the germline V gene (reference sequence). As DNA, the CDR3 is TGTGCCAGCAGCTTAACCACACAAGAAGAGACCCAGTACTTC. Translating it yields CASSLTTQEETQYF.

The V gene is TRBV28, the J gene TRBJ2-3, with D unclear. This CDR3 is 14 amino acids long. In germline, CDR1 is MDHEN, CDR2 SYDVKM. V lost 1 base to trimming and J lost 7 bases, with 12 bases between them. The CDR3 DNA reads as TGTGCCAGCAGTTTATCGACCCCCCCAAATACGCAGTATTTT. This codes for CASSLSTPPNTQYF.

The chain's CDR3 is CASSFGQMNTEAFF. DNA of the CDR3: TGTGCCAGCAGCTTCGGACAGATGAACACTGAAGCTTTCTTT. This chain connects TRBV5-4 to TRBJ1-1, with a tentative D call TRBD1 (6 bases). The CDR3 is made up of 14 amino acids. Germline V gives CDR1 SGHNT, CDR2 YYREEE (reference sequence). V dropped 2 bases and J dropped 0 bases, with 8 bases sitting between them. Together with reference TRBV5-4 and TRBJ1-1, the CDR3 gives the full variable domain: ETGVTQSPTHLIKTRGQQVTLRCSSQSGHNTVSWYQQALGQGPQFIFQYYREEENGRGNFPPRFSGLQFPNYSSELNVNALELDDSALYLCASSFGQMNTEAFFGQGTRLTVV.

The chain is built from TRBV7-2 and TRBJ1-2; tentative D call: TRBD1 (6 bases). The CDR3 has 15 amino acids. Germline loops: CDR1 SGHTA, CDR2 FQGNSA. The V gene lost 5 bases and the J gene lost 5 bases, with 18 bases spanning the gap. The CDR3 nucleotides are TGTGCCAGCAGCCCATCCGACAGGAACGAATATGGCTACACCTTC. This translates into CASSPSDRNEYGYTF.

The rearrangement uses TRBV28 and TRBJ1-4; D may be TRBD1 (5 bases). Looked up from germline, CDR1 is MDHEN and CDR2 is SYDVKM. The CDR3 has 14 residues. V lost 6 bases and J lost 7, with 15 bases in between. CDR3 amino acids: CASRIRDFSEKLFF. The CDR3 nucleotides are TGTGCCAGCAGGATCAGGGATTTTAGTGAAAAACTGTTTTTT. Complete variable domain (other parts from reference TRBV28 and TRBJ1-4): DVKVTQSSRYLVKRTGEKVFLECVQDMDHENMFWYRQDPGLGLRLIYFSYDVKMKEKGDIPEGYSVSREKKERFSLILESASTNQTSMYLCASRIRDFSEKLFFGSGTQLSVL.

This chain links TRBV30 with TRBJ2-1; D is undetermined. The germline V and J ends were trimmed by 3 bases and 0 bases, with 9 bases remaining between them. In germline, CDR1 is GTSNPN, CDR2 SVGIG (reference sequence). CDR3 length: 14 amino acids. The CDR3 sequence is CAWSPRTSYNEQFF. The CDR3, as DNA: TGTGCCTGGAGCCCGAGGACCTCCTACAATGAGCAGTTCTTC.

Written as DNA, the CDR3 is TGTGCCAGCTCGCCTAGGACGGAACCGAACACTGAAGCTTTCTTT. The encoded protein is CASSPRTEPNTEAFF. J is TRBJ1-1 and V is TRBV18; D gene unclear. This CDR3 contains 15 residues. Germline CDR1 reads KGHSH; CDR2 reads LQKENI. V was clipped by 6 bases and J by 1 base, with 15 bases between them.

This chain uses TRBV29-1 with TRBJ1-1, with TRBD1 matching over 8 bases. The CDR3 has 15 amino acids. Germline loops: CDR1 SQVTM, CDR2 ANQGSEA. The V gene end was trimmed by 1 base and the J gene end by 6 bases; junction bases not matched to a gene: 10. This chain's CDR3 is CSVEGVDRGDAEAFF. In DNA, the CDR3 is TGCAGCGTTGAAGGGGTTGACAGGGGAGACGCTGAAGCTTTCTTT.

The J gene is TRBJ1-3, the V gene TRBV7-3, with D hard to call. The V gene lost 2 bases and the J gene lost 0 bases, with 5 bases spanning the gap. The V gene's germline CDR1 is SGHTA and CDR2 FQGTGA. This CDR3 comprises 14 residues. The CDR3 DNA reads as TGTGCCAGCAGCTTATCCATCTCTGGAAACACCATATATTTT. Residues: CASSLSISGNTIYF.

A single count supports this clone. The chain is built from TRBV2 and TRBJ2-6; 11 bases agree with TRBD1. There are 17 residues in the CDR3. Losses at the gene ends were 4 bases for V and 2 bases for J; bases not matched to a gene: 4. CDR1 is SNHLY and CDR2 is FYNNEI in the germline V gene. The CDR3 region has the DNA TGTGCCAGCAGTGTCCCGGGACAGGGGGCTGGGGCCAACGTCCTGACTTTC. Its protein is CASSVPGQGAGANVLTF.

J is TRBJ2-1 and V is TRBV5-1; tentatively, D is TRBD1 or TRBD2 (5 bases each). The CDR3 sequence is 15 residues long. Trimming stripped 1 base from V and 5 bases from J, with 13 bases between. Germline CDR1 reads SGHRS; CDR2 reads YFSETQ. The CDR3 bases are TGCGCCAGCAGCTTGTCGGGGCCAGGGAACAATGAGCAGTTCTTC. As protein: CASSLSGPGNNEQFF.

V gene TRBV4-1 combines with J gene TRBJ2-5, with 8 bases aligning to TRBD1. Trimming at V came to 2 bases and at J to 4 bases, leaving 6 bases not matched to a gene. Germline values: CDR1 MGHRA, CDR2 YSYEKL. The CDR3 has 15 amino acids. The chain's CDR3 is CASSQPDRVGETQYF. The CDR3 region has the DNA TGCGCCAGCAGCCAACCGGACAGGGTGGGAGAGACCCAGTACTTC.

V usage is TRBV30 and J usage is TRBJ2-5, with 7 positions matching TRBD2. CDR3 length: 15 amino acids. Germline CDR1 reads GTSNPN; CDR2 reads SVGIG (reference sequence). V dropped 0 bases and J dropped 7; count of bases not matched to a gene: 11. CDR3 protein: CAWSVQRDPRGTQYF. The CDR3 coding sequence is TGTGCCTGGAGTGTCCAGCGGGACCCCCGTGGGACCCAGTACTTC. Variable domain in full (rest from reference TRBV30 and TRBJ2-5): SQTIHQWPATLVQPVGSPLSLECTVEGTSNPNLYWYRQAAGRGLQLLFYSVGIGQISSEVPQNLSASRPQDRQFILSSKKLLLSDSGFYLCAWSVQRDPRGTQYFGPGTRLLVL.

This clone is a singleton in its sample. The chain recombines TRBV5-1 with TRBJ1-2, with TRBD1 matching 7 bases. Per germline, CDR1 SGHRS and CDR2 YFSETQ. Losses at the gene ends were 4 bases for V and 2 bases for J; bases not matched to a gene: 5. The length of the CDR3 is 14 residues. CDR3 residues: CASSPSGGNYGYTF. The CDR3 DNA reads TGCGCCAGCAGCCCATCAGGGGGGAACTATGGCTACACCTTC.

The chain has TRBV5-6 and TRBJ1-1; D not certain. The CDR3 is made up of 15 amino acids. Germline V CDR1 and CDR2: SGHDT, YYEEEE. V lost 1 base to trimming and J lost 5 bases, with 15 bases between them. The CDR3 DNA follows: TGTGCCAGCAGCTTGAGGACCGTGATATGGACTGAAGCTTTCTTT. The encoded protein is CASSLRTVIWTEAFF.